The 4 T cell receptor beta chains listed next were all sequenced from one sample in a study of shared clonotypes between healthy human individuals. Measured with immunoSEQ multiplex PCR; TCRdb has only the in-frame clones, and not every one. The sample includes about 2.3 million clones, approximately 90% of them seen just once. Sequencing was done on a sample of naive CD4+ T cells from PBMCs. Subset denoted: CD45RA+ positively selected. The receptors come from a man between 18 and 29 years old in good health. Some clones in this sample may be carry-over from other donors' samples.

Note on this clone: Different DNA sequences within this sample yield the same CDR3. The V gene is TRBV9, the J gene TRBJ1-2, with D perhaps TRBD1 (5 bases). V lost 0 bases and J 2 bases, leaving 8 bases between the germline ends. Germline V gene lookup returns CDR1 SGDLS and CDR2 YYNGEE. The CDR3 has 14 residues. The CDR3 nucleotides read TGTGCCAGCAGCGTAGGAGGGACGAACTATGGCTACACCTTC. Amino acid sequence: CASSVGGTNYGYTF.

Written as DNA, the CDR3 is TGCAGCGTTGAAGATGGGCGGGGGGGTCTCTACGAGCAGTACTTC. Its protein is CSVEDGRGGLYEQYF. V is TRBV29-1 and J is TRBJ2-5; the match to TRBD2 covers 9 bases. The DNA end is more similar to TRBJ2-7, so the J call may be wrong. This CDR3 comprises 15 residues. Germline values: CDR1 SQVTM, CDR2 ANQGSEA.

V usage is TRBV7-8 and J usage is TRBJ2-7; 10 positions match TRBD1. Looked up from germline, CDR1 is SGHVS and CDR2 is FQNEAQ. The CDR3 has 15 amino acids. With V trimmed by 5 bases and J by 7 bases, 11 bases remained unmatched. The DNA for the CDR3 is TGTGCCAGCAGCCCACTGGACAGGGGGTCCGAGGAGCAGTACTTC. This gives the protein CASSPLDRGSEEQYF.

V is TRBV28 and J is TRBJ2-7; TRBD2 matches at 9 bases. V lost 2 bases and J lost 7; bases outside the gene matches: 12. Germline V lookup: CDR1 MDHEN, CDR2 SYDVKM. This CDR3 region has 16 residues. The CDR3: CASSLRSSGTLGEQYF. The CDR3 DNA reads TGTGCCAGCAGTTTAAGGTCTAGCGGGACTCTGGGAGAGCAGTACTTC.